The clone carrying this T cell receptor (beta chain) appeared a single time. Only in-frame clones appear in the TCRdb table, and some are missing; sequencing was by immunoSEQ multiplex PCR. The repertoire holds about 160,000 clones, approximately 96% seen once, with about 9.3% in the top ten. This sample is part of a study of control samples from healthy donors and cancer patients. This CDR3 spans 14 amino acids. Germline CDR1 SEHNR, CDR2 FQNEAQ (reference sequence). J was trimmed by 4 bases and V by 5 bases; bases with no gene match: 6. Sequencing used blood. The chain uses TRBV7-9 and TRBJ1-1; 8 nucleotides match TRBD1. The sequence came from a woman in her thirties or forties in good health. The CDR3 is CASSPGQGGTEAFF. The DNA for the CDR3 is TGTGCCAGCAGCCCCGGACAGGGTGGCACTGAAGCTTTCTTT. The entire variable domain, with the rest obtained from reference TRBV7-9 and TRBJ1-1, is as follows: DTGVSQNPRHKITKRGQNVTFRCDPISEHNRLYWYRQTLGQGPEFLTYFQNEAQLEKSRLLSDRFSAERPKGSFSTLEIQRTEQGDSAMYLCASSPGQGGTEAFFGQGTRLTVV.